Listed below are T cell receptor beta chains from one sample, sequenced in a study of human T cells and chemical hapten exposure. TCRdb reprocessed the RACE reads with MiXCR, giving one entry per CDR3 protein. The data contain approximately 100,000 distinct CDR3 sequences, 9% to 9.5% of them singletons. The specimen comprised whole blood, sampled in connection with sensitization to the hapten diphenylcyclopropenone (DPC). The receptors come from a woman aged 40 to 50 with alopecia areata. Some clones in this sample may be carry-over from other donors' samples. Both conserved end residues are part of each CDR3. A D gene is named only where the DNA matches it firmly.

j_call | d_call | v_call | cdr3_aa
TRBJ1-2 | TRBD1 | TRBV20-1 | CSAGQGSRDGYTF
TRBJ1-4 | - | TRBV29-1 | CSAHRPPNEKLFF
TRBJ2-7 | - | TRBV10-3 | CAISDRGGESYEQYF
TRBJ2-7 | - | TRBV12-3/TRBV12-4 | CASSFTRYEQYF
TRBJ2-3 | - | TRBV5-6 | CASSLGGGGTDTQYF
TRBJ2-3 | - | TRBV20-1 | CSASWRATDTQYF
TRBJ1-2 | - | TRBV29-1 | CSARQANYGYTF
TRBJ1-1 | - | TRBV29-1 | CSVEDKSTEAFF
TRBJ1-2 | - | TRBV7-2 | CASSLEARVNYGYTF
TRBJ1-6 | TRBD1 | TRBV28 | CASSFPQGNNSPLHF
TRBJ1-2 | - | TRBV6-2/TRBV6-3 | CASTPRSGDHLYGYTF
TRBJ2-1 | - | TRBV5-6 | CASSLPLARGYNEQFF
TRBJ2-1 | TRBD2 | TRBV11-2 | CASSRRRTSGGGVVYNEQFF
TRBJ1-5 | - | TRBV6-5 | CASRLKSYSNQPQHF
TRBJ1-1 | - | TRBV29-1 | CSVDRTENTEAFF
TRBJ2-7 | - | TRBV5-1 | CATSTGRLFDEQYF
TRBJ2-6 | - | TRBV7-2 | CASSLVNVRGSSGANVLTF
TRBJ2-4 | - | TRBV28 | CASSNGGTVAKNIQYF
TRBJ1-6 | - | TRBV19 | CASSTRTAYNSPLHF
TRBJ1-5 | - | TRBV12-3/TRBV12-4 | CASNHRGVDQPQHF
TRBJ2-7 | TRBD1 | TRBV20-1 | CSAPDRGHEQYF
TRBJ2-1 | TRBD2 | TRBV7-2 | CASSPTWASGYNEQFF
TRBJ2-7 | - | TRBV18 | CASSPPDAYEQYF
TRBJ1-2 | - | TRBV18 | CASSPLPGDYGYTF
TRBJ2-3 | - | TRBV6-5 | CASSYSKGGFADTQYF
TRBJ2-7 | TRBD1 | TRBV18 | CVSSPWDRGYEQYF
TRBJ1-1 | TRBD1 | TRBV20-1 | CSAPQGGSGTEAFF
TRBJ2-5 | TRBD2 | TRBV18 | CASSAGTSGQETQYF
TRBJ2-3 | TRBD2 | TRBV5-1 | CASSLRLAGGRSTDTQYF
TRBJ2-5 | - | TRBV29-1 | CSAAYGVGGTQYF
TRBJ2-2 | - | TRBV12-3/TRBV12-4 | CASSLEVYRGELFF
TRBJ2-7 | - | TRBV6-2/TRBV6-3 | CASSYSSRDSSYEQYF
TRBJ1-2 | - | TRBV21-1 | CASSKKSPPQGRVNYGYTF
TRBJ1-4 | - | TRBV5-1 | CASSLVDFLNEKLFF
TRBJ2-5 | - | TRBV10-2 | CASSAGAGASQETQYF
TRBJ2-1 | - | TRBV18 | CASSPGQPNEQFF
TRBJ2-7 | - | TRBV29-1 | CSVEVKREQYF
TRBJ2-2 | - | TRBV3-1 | CASTEASKTGELFF
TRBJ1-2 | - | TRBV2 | CASRRAVSPGRFPNYGYTF
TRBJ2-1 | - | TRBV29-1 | CSGTDNNEQFF
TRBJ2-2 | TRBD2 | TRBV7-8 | CASSPLSGEGGELFF